This TCR beta chain was identified during a study of T cell repertoires in cytomegalovirus infection. Looking at the study overall: The public TCR beta signatures pointed to both CMV infection and matching HLA type.

Regarding the study as a whole: Across the ex vivo response, the dominant clonotypes were HLA-C-restricted CMV-specific TCR beta clonotypes. Identification of carriers of CMV plus the relevant HLA was performed using cumulative public TCR beta family frequency.

The CDR3 extends over 13 amino acids. CDR1 and CDR2 (germline): SQVTM, ANQGSEA. Trimming removed 6 bases at V and 7 bases at J, with 16 bases between. About this clonotype itself: The target antigen is unknown.

TCRdb reprocessed the reads with MiXCR, giving one entry per CDR3 protein. In the table there are just under 550,000 distinct CDR3 sequences, approximately 26% of which are singletons. The chain is built from TRBV29-1 and TRBJ2-1; D may be TRBD2 (6 bases). Sequenced sample: PBMCs. This TCR came from a human donor in good health (CMV status not recorded). Some clones in this sample may be carry-over from other donors' samples. CDR3 sequence: CSVRPGDGNEQFF. CDR3 coding DNA: TGCAGCGTCAGACCGGGGGATGGGAATGAGCAGTTCTTC.